The entry that follows covers one T cell receptor beta chain sequence. Its target is unknown. The record originates from a study of T cell responses to AZD1222 COVID-19 vaccine. Study-wide findings and caveats: Spike-wide vaccine-associated CD4 TCRs dominated at 160-218 and 743-854.

Clones were read by immunoSEQ multiplex PCR, and TCRdb kept only the in-frame ones, dropping some. The sample lists about 96,000 clones, almost 90% occurring once. This CDR3 spans 14 amino acids. From germline, CDR1 is SGHTA and CDR2 FQGTGA. The ends lost 5 bases at V and 5 bases at J; junction bases unmatched: 6. This receptor was identified in an adult in good health. The sequenced sample was peripheral blood, obtained on day 0 of AZD1222 vaccination. The rearrangement uses TRBV7-3 and TRBJ2-1, with 7 bases matching TRBD2. This CDR3 is CASSPTGTNNEQFF. The CDR3 nucleotides read TGTGCCAGCAGCCCTACCGGGACTAACAATGAGCAGTTCTTC. Together with reference TRBV7-3 and TRBJ2-1, the CDR3 gives the full variable domain: GAGVSQTPSNKVTEKGKYVELRCDPISGHTALYWYRQSLGQGPEFLIYFQGTGAADDSGLPNDRFFAVRPEGSVSTLKIQRTERGDSAVYLCASSPTGTNNEQFFGPGTRLTVL.